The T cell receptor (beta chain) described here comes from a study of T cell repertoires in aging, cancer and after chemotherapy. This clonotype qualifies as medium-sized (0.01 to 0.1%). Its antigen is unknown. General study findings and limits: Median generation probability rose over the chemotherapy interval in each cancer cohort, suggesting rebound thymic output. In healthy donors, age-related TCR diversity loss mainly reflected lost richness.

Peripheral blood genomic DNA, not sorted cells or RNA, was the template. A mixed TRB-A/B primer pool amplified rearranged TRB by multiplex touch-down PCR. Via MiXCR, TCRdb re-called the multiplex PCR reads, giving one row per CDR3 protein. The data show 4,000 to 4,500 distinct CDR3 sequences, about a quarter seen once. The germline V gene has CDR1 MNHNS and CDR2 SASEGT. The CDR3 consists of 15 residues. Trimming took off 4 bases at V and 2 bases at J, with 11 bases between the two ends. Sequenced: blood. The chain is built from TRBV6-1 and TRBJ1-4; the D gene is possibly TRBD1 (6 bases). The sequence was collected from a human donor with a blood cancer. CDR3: CASSAQGITNEKLFF. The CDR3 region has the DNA TGTGCCAGCAGTGCCCAGGGGATCACTAATGAAAAACTGTTTTTT.